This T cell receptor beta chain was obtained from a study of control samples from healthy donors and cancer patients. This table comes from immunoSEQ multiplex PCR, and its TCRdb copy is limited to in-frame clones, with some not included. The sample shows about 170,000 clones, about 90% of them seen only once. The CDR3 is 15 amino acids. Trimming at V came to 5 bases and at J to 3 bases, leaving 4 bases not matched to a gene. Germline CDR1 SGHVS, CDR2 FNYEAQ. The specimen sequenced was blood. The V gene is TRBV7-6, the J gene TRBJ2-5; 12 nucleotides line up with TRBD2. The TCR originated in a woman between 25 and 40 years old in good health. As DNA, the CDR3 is TGTGCCAGCAGCATTCGACTAGCGGGAGAAGAGACCCAGTACTTC. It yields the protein CASSIRLAGEETQYF.